A single sample is the source of the 3 T cell receptor beta chains below, sequenced in a study of blood T cell repertoires in COVID-19. Clones were read by immunoSEQ multiplex PCR, and TCRdb kept only the in-frame ones, dropping some. The data hold some 60,000 clones, with 65% to 90% observed a single time. The specimen was peripheral blood. Every receptor here comes from a man over 45 with COVID-19, enrolled during active disease.

The chain links TRBV7-8 to TRBJ1-5; 7 nucleotides match TRBD1. Germline V gene lookup returns CDR1 SGHVS and CDR2 FQNEAQ. The J segment lost 5 bases and the V segment lost 3 bases, leaving 4 bases of the junction unmatched. This CDR3 is built from 14 residues. The CDR3 sequence: CASSLTGPHQPQHF. In DNA, the CDR3 is TGTGCCAGCAGCTTGACAGGGCCCCATCAGCCCCAGCATTTT.

The V and J genes are TRBV10-1 and TRBJ1-5; D ambiguous. From germline, CDR1 is WNHNN and CDR2 SYGVQD (reference sequence). Trimming cost V 6 bases and J 7 bases, with 13 bases left between them. This CDR3 is built from 13 residues. CDR3 loop: CASSLSLWQPQHF. DNA for the CDR3: TGCGCCAGCAGCCTCTCACTTTGGCAGCCCCAGCATTTT.

The chain carries TRBV27 and TRBJ2-1; 12 bases are a match to TRBD1. From germline, CDR1 is MNHEY and CDR2 SMNVEV (reference sequence). This CDR3 has 13 residues. The trim removed 7 bases at V and 9 bases at J, leaving 4 bases unmatched. CDR3 sequence reads: CASKGTGGVEQFF. The CDR3 nucleotides are TGTGCCAGCAAAGGGACAGGGGGCGTTGAGCAGTTCTTC.